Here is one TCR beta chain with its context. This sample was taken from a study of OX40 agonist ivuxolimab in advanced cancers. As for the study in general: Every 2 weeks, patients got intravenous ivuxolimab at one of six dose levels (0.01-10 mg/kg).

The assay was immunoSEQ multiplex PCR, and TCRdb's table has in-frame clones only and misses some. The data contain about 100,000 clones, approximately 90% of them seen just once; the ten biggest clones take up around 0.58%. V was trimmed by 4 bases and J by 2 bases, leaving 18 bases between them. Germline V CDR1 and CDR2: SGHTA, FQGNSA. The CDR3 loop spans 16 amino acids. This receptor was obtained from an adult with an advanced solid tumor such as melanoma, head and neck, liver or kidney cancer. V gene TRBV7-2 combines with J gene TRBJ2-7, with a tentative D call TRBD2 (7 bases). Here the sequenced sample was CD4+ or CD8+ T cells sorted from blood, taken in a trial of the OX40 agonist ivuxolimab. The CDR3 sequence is CASSWGGGRITYEQYF. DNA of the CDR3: TGTGCCAGCAGCTGGGGGGGCGGGCGGATAACCTACGAGCAGTACTTC.